This T cell receptor (beta chain) was sequenced in a study of beta chain features in type 1 diabetes. Findings of the study overall: PCR may have favored shorter templates equally in patients and controls. Shorter TCRB CDR3s, moderately but significantly so, were found in Type 1 diabetes patients in all four CD4+ subsets. Patients' naive, central memory and Treg TCRB repertoires seemed closer to one another than those of healthy donors.

Every isolated RNA sample was fully reverse transcribed, so sequencing captured expressed TCRB transcripts. Sequenced by immunoSEQ multiplex PCR; TCRdb stores in-frame clones only, minus some. The sample has about 160,000 clones; about 9% are singletons. In its sample, this clone was seen a few times. Its target is unknown. V lost 4 bases to trimming and J lost 5 bases; unmatched junction nucleotides: 7. The CDR3 is 15 amino acids. Per germline, CDR1 MNHEY and CDR2 SMNVEV (reference sequence). Sequenced sample: central memory CD4+ T cells from blood. The chain couples TRBV27 to TRBJ1-4; 7 bases line up with TRBD1. The TCR was taken from a woman in her 30s with type 1 diabetes. DNA for the CDR3: TGTGCCAGCAGTTCACCGGGACAGAAAAATGAAAAACTGTTTTTT. This codes for CASSSPGQKNEKLFF.